This T cell receptor beta chain was recovered during a study of cytomegalovirus exposure and HLA in healthy donors. In the study overall: Roughly 170 million T cells yielded some 120 million unique TCR beta sequences in earlier analysis.

Study-wide findings and caveats: Sequencing depth roughly uniform across donors was assumed in presence/absence analyses. When the data were analyzed later, several of the most significant clusters appeared to be linked to common viral pathogens.

Both 60 Vbeta primers and 13 Jbeta primers went into the PCR. Clones were sequenced by immunoSEQ multiplex PCR, and TCRdb holds only the in-frame ones, with some missing. The sample lists 81,000 or so clones, over 70% occurring once. The CDR3 is 13 residues long. The V end was cut by 6 bases, the J end by 5 bases, with 13 bases between. The germline V gene encodes CDR1 MGHRA and CDR2 YSYEKL. Points on this clone: Its antigen is undetermined.

The rearrangement links TRBV4-1 to TRBJ2-5; TRBD1 might be the D (5 bases). The sequence was obtained from a man between 50 and 59 years old in good health and CMV-seropositive. Sequenced: PBMCs. CDR3 sequence (DNA): TGCGCCAGCAGACTCAGGGAAGCGGAGACCCAGTACTTC. As protein: CASRLREAETQYF.